This record concerns one TCR beta chain sequence. Its specific antigen is unknown. No clone much larger than this one lies a single base away; base qualities are absent. TCRbeta CDR3 regions were amplified from genomic DNA by means of the immunoSEQ Assay, a bias-controlled multiplex PCR. The study's own analysis went as follows. The number of nucleated cells in each sample was estimated by amplification of reference gene primers within the assay. To quantify the absolute abundance of each unique TCRbeta CDR3 rearrangement, sequence reads were collapsed and filtered. For each sample, productive Simpson clonality was calculated as the square root of Simpson's diversity index over productive rearrangements. This immuneACCESS table, as held by TCRdb, lists in-frame sequences with V and J called but not all clones. Of the missing ones, under half trace to an unresolved V gene in checked studies; the others have no known cause. Clone size and V and J calls were adopted from that table, with D and trimming inferred from the DNA. The sample profile shows 50,000 or so clones; roughly 77% of them were found once. The top ten hold 15% to 20% of the sample.

This entry is derived from a study of blood T cell repertoires in COVID-19 (dated by TCRdb to the early 2020s). About the full investigation: Samples covering the acute and convalescent phases of COVID-19 were provided by collaborators in the United States, Italy and Spain. The repertoires were released in a freely available public database meant as a resource for research on the immune response to SARS-CoV-2. HLA class I and class II types, where available, came from metadata supplied by the sample provider rather than from assay-based typing. The material from the prospective study consisted of cDNA or gDNA derived from T cells, B-cell-depleted T cells, or PBMCs. Sample metadata almost always included a de-identified subject ID, COVID-19 status, age in years and sex. The samples were drawn from the first 160 participants of the ongoing ImmuneRACE study and from roughly 1,300 subjects provided by 6 global collaborators. Deeply sampled blood TCRbeta repertoires from subjects exposed to, actively infected with, or recovered from COVID-19 were included in the dataset. Results the study describes overall, beyond this receptor: Clinical and demographic metadata were provided uncurated, with the amount varying by source and participant.

The CDR3 contains 15 residues, cysteine and phenylalanine counted. Of the read, only the CDR3 DNA is kept; its 45 bases are in frame from base 1. Per the germline V gene (reference sequence), LNHDA is the CDR1 and SQIVND is the CDR2. Trimming costs V 4 bases and J 1 base, and their ends lie 11 bases apart. Collaborating institutions collected whole blood in K2EDTA tubes following their own protocols. Collaborator samples were shipped for TCRbeta analysis as frozen whole blood, isolated PBMCs, or DNA extracted from either sample type. This receptor was identified in a human donor with active or convalescent COVID-19. The donor label of this sample is uncertain. The sample comprised peripheral blood. In this chain, TRBV19 is recombined with TRBJ1-5; TRBD1 might be the D gene, on 6 matching bases. The nucleotides read TGTGCCAGTAGTAAAGGGGGAGGGAGCAATCAGCCCCAGCATTTT. The translation is CASSKGGGSNQPQHF.